One and the same sample provided the 25 T cell receptor beta chains below, sequenced in a study of blood T cell repertoires in COVID-19. Clones were read by immunoSEQ multiplex PCR, and TCRdb kept only the in-frame ones, dropping some. Of 150,000 to 200,000 clones listed, around 73% are singletons. The sequencing input was PBMCs or T cells enriched from blood (not recorded which). All receptors come from a woman aged 50 to 60 who had recovered from COVID-19.

The CDR3 loop reads CASSLYRSGEVATEAFF. The CDR3 region has the DNA TGTGCCAGCAGCTTGTATAGGTCCGGGGAGGTCGCCACTGAAGCTTTCTTT. V usage is TRBV5-8 and J usage is TRBJ1-1; D gene unclear. This CDR3 spans 17 amino acids. The V and J ends lost 1 base and 4 bases respectively, with 20 bases between them. The germline V gene encodes CDR1 SGHTS and CDR2 YDEGEE.

J is TRBJ1-3 and V is TRBV5-1; no reliable D call. The CDR3 length is 16 residues. Germline V gene sequence: CDR1 SGHRS, CDR2 YFSETQ. V lost 2 bases to trimming and J lost 0 bases, with 12 bases between them. Written as DNA, the CDR3 is TGCGCCAGCAGCTTAAAGAGTTCCACCTCTGGAAACACCATATATTTT. Residues: CASSLKSSTSGNTIYF.

V and J are TRBV11-2 and TRBJ1-6; 9 nucleotides agree with TRBD1. This CDR3 is built from 15 residues. With V trimmed by 5 bases and J by 7 bases, 6 bases remained unmatched. In germline, CDR1 is SGHAT, CDR2 FQNNGV. CDR3 coding DNA: TGTGCCAGCAGCCCCCTCGGGACAGGGAATTCACCCCTCCACTTT. Residues: CASSPLGTGNSPLHF.

For this clone: The same CDR3 can be traced to other DNA sequences in this sample. The genes are TRBV27 and TRBJ1-5, with D unclear. V shed 5 bases and J shed 3 bases, with 5 bases lying between them. Per germline, CDR1 MNHEY and CDR2 SMNVEV (reference sequence). The CDR3 runs to 12 residues. CDR3 in amino acids: CASSGPNQPQHF. CDR3 DNA sequence: TGTGCCAGCAGTGGGCCCAATCAGCCCCAGCATTTT.

This clone was seen a single time. This chain links TRBV9 with TRBJ2-6; TRBD1 agrees at 9 bases. Germline trimming cut 4 bases from V and 1 base from J; bases unmatched to any gene: 3. Per the germline V gene, CDR1 is SGDLS and CDR2 is YYNGEE. The length of the CDR3 is 16 residues. As DNA, the CDR3 is TGTGCCAGCAGCTTGGGACAGGGATCTGGGGCCAACGTCCTGACTTTC. This codes for CASSLGQGSGANVLTF. The full variable domain, its missing parts supplied by reference TRBV9 and TRBJ2-6, is DSGVTQTPKHLITATGQRVTLRCSPRSGDLSVYWYQQSLDQGLQFLIQYYNGEERAKGNILERFSAQQFPDLHSELNLSSLELGDSALYFCASSLGQGSGANVLTFGAGSRLTVL.

The rearrangement joins TRBV3-1 (or the pseudogene TRBV3-2) to TRBJ1-1; 7 nucleotides line up with TRBD1. The germline CDR1 and CDR2 sequences are LGHDT and YNNKEL (reference sequence). The CDR3 loop spans 12 amino acids. After removal of 1 base from V and 10 bases from J, the junction contained 3 bases not matched to a gene. The CDR3 region has the DNA TGTGCCAGCAGCCAAGCGGACAGGCTAGCTTTCTTT. This sequence encodes CASSQADRLAFF.

The chain links TRBV6-5 to TRBJ2-7, with TRBD2 matching 7 bases. With V trimmed by 8 bases and J by 0 bases, 7 bases remained unmatched. This CDR3 spans 14 amino acids. Germline CDR1 reads MNHEY; CDR2 reads SVGAGI. The CDR3 is CASGGSGVSYEQYF. The CDR3 bases are TGTGCCAGCGGAGGAAGCGGGGTCTCCTACGAGCAGTACTTC.

The rearrangement joins TRBV18 to TRBJ1-1; D is possibly TRBD1 (5 bases). Germline CDR1 is KGHSH and CDR2 is LQKENI. The CDR3 length is 17 residues. V was trimmed by 6 bases and J by 5 bases, leaving 25 bases between them. The CDR3 region has the DNA TGTGCCAGCTCCCTTTCCGACAGTACACCACTCCCTACTGAAGCTTTCTTT. Its translation is CASSLSDSTPLPTEAFF.

This sequence joins TRBV9 and TRBJ2-7; 11 bases fit TRBD2. The V and J ends lost 4 bases and 3 bases, in that order; junction bases with no gene match: 6. In germline, CDR1 is SGDLS, CDR2 YYNGEE. CDR3 length: 15 amino acids. The CDR3 DNA reads as TGTGCCAGCAGCCCCTCTAGCGGGAGGAGCTACGAGCAGTACTTC. This translates into CASSPSSGRSYEQYF. Filled out from reference TRBV9 and TRBJ2-7, the complete variable domain reads DSGVTQTPKHLITATGQRVTLRCSPRSGDLSVYWYQQSLDQGLQFLIQYYNGEERAKGNILERFSAQQFPDLHSELNLSSLELGDSALYFCASSPSSGRSYEQYFGPGTRLTVT.

V and J are TRBV19 and TRBJ1-2; 7 bases map to TRBD1. This CDR3 has 14 amino acids. Trimming took 10 bases from V and 2 from J; bases not matched to a gene: 10. CDR1 and CDR2 (germline): LNHDA, SQIVND (reference sequence). The CDR3 is CATTDRVENYGYTF. The CDR3 DNA follows: TGTGCCACTACAGACAGGGTGGAAAACTATGGCTACACCTTC.

This chain connects TRBV4-3 to TRBJ2-2; TRBD2 matches at 9 bases. There are 18 residues in the CDR3. CDR1 is LGHNA and CDR2 is YSLEER in the germline V gene. After removal of 0 bases from V and 2 bases from J, the junction contained 7 bases not matched to a gene. In DNA form, the CDR3 reads TGCGCCAGCAGCCAAGATCCCCGACTAGCGGATAACACCGGGGAGCTGTTTTTT. This sequence encodes CASSQDPRLADNTGELFF.

The chain recombines TRBV10-3 with TRBJ2-3, with 11 bases aligning to TRBD2. The germline V gene has CDR1 ENHRY and CDR2 SYGVKD. Trimming took 8 bases from V and 0 from J; bases not matched to a gene: 1. CDR3 length: 14 amino acids. This CDR3 reads CAIGTSGSTDTQYF. Here the CDR3 DNA reads TGTGCCATCGGGACTAGCGGAAGCACAGATACGCAGTATTTT.

The gene calls are TRBV3-1 (or the pseudogene TRBV3-2) and TRBJ2-5; 13 bases agree with TRBD2. V shed 4 bases and J 3 bases; nucleotides not matched to a gene: 11. The germline V gene has CDR1 LGHDT and CDR2 YNNKEL (reference sequence). This CDR3 region has 18 residues. The CDR3 bases are TGTGCCAGCAGCCGAGAACTAGCGGGAGGGCGGGGGGAAGAGACCCAGTACTTC. It translates to CASSRELAGGRGEETQYF.

This clone was picked up one time. This chain connects TRBV4-1 to TRBJ2-7, with 8 bases identical to TRBD2. The germline V gene encodes CDR1 MGHRA and CDR2 YSYEKL. The CDR3 is 15 amino acids. V trimming: 0 bases; J trimming: 4 bases; junction bases outside the gene matches: 5. CDR3 region: CASSQEVIAGYEQYF. The DNA of the CDR3 is TGCGCCAGCAGCCAAGAGGTAATAGCGGGATACGAGCAGTACTTC.

This chain joins TRBV7-8 and TRBJ2-1; D unclear. CDR3 length equals 17 residues. Germline-derived CDR1 and CDR2 are SGHVS and FQNEAQ. V dropped 5 bases and J dropped 1 base, with 18 bases sitting between them. Here the CDR3 reads CASSHYEWPESYNEQFF. DNA of the CDR3: TGTGCCAGCAGCCACTACGAATGGCCCGAATCCTACAATGAGCAGTTCTTC.

This chain uses TRBV27 with TRBJ1-5; 8 bases map to TRBD1. Germline V gene sequence: CDR1 MNHEY, CDR2 SMNVEV (reference sequence). V lost 5 bases to trimming and J lost 7 bases; unmatched junction nucleotides: 10. The CDR3 is made up of 15 amino acids. CDR3 nucleotides: TGTGCCAGCAGTCCCCTGACAGGGGTTAGGCAGCCCCAGCATTTT. Its protein is CASSPLTGVRQPQHF.

This rearrangement joins TRBV18 to TRBJ2-1, with D perhaps matching TRBD2 (6 bases). Germline V gene data show CDR1 as KGHSH and CDR2 as LQKENI. V lost 1 base to trimming and J lost 12 bases, with 16 bases between them. This CDR3 is 14 amino acids long. The CDR3 DNA is TGTGCCAGCTCACCACGGACGGGAGAAGTCGGGCAGTTCTTC. This gives the protein CASSPRTGEVGQFF.

This clone was seen only a few times. The V and J genes are TRBV6-4 and TRBJ1-2, with D perhaps TRBD1 (5 bases). The germline CDR1 and CDR2 sequences are MRHNA and SNTAGT. The CDR3 contains 16 residues. Trimming shortened V by 8 bases and J by 0 bases, and 19 bases separated the two germline ends. The CDR3 nucleotides read TGTGCCAGCGGCGGGGGACCCTTCGATGCTAACTATGGCTACACCTTC. This sequence encodes CASGGGPFDANYGYTF.

This clone was observed a single time. The chain links TRBV30 to TRBJ1-5; D gene ambiguous. The V gene's germline CDR1 is GTSNPN and CDR2 SVGIG (reference sequence). The CDR3 has 13 amino acids. The V end lost 2 bases, the J end lost 4 bases, and 9 bases lay between the germline ends. The CDR3 DNA reads as TGTGCCTGGAGTCCAGCACTAAATCAGCCCCAGCATTTT. Its protein product is CAWSPALNQPQHF.

V usage is TRBV28 and J usage is TRBJ2-5; 9 positions agree with TRBD1. This CDR3 has 13 residues. Germline lookup yields CDR1 MDHEN and CDR2 SYDVKM. The V segment lost 8 bases and the J segment 3 bases; nucleotides outside the gene matches: 4. The DNA of the CDR3 is TGTGCCAGCGGGACAGGGCCGGAAGAGACCCAGTACTTC. Translated: CASGTGPEETQYF.

The chain joins TRBV28 to TRBJ1-2, with D possibly TRBD1 on 6 matching bases. The CDR3 runs 16 residues. In germline, CDR1 is MDHEN, CDR2 SYDVKM. The germline V and J ends were trimmed by 7 bases and 8 bases, with 26 bases remaining between them. In DNA form, the CDR3 reads TGTGCCAGCACCTCCGGGGGGGGCCCCTACTTGCAAGGCTACACCTTC. This sequence encodes CASTSGGGPYLQGYTF.

The CDR3 DNA reads as TGTGCCAGCAGCTTAGATGAGGGTCAGCCCCAGCATTTT. It is translated as CASSLDEGQPQHF. The chain combines TRBV7-2 with TRBJ1-5; no reliable D call. The CDR3 consists of 13 residues. Trimming stripped 1 base from V and 6 bases from J, with 7 bases between. The germline gives CDR1 SGHTA, CDR2 FQGNSA.

This chain uses TRBV19 with TRBJ1-6; 10 bases fit TRBD1. The length of the CDR3 is 16 residues. The germline V gene encodes CDR1 LNHDA and CDR2 SQIVND (reference sequence). V shed 7 bases, J shed 2 bases, and the junction held 5 bases outside the gene matches. CDR3 DNA sequence: TGTGCCAGTACCCCAGGGACAGGGGCCTATAATTCACCCCTCCACTTT. Protein product: CASTPGTGAYNSPLHF.

This clone was observed a few times. The V call is TRBV9, the J call TRBJ2-5; D remains ambiguous. From germline, CDR1 is SGDLS and CDR2 YYNGEE. Trimming removed 4 bases from V and 1 base from J, with 8 bases in between. This CDR3 has 13 amino acids. CDR3 nucleotides: TGTGCCAGCAGCCCCCAATCCCAAGAGACCCAGTACTTC. Its protein product is CASSPQSQETQYF. The whole variable domain, remainder taken from reference TRBV9 and TRBJ2-5, is DSGVTQTPKHLITATGQRVTLRCSPRSGDLSVYWYQQSLDQGLQFLIQYYNGEERAKGNILERFSAQQFPDLHSELNLSSLELGDSALYFCASSPQSQETQYFGPGTRLLVL.

This clone showed up just a few times. The chain has TRBV7-6 and TRBJ2-5; D remains ambiguous. The V gene's germline CDR1 is SGHVS and CDR2 FNYEAQ. Trimming cost V 5 bases and J 2 bases, with 3 bases left between them. The CDR3 contains 11 residues. The CDR3 is CASSPQETQYF. Here the CDR3 DNA reads TGTGCCAGCAGCCCGCAAGAGACCCAGTACTTC.